The sequence of this T cell receptor (beta chain) was determined in a study of T cells after yellow fever vaccination (dated by TCRdb to the late 2010s). The study in broad terms: Libraries from fractions with low cell numbers were prepared with the SMART-Seq v4 Ultra Low Input RNA kit. To follow T-cell clones before and after primary and booster YFV17D yellow fever vaccination, bulk TCR alpha and beta repertoires were sequenced over time. Bulk PBMC replicates and cell subsets were isolated from blood drawn at multiple timepoints before and after both primary and secondary immunization. Two healthy male donors, one aged 18 to 29 and one aged 30 to 40 years, were included in the cohort.

Remarks on this clonotype: There are no base qualities to consult, and no much larger clone falls within one base.

Inclusive of the bounding cysteine and phenylalanine, the CDR3 is 16 residues long. The kept DNA is CDR3 alone, 48 bases in frame from the first base. V sheds 0 bases and J sheds 4 bases, leaving 16 bases between their ends. CDR1 SGHRS and CDR2 YFSETQ are derived from the germline V gene. TCR cDNA was synthesized by 5'RACE template switching, through which a universal primer site and unique molecular identifiers were introduced. Priming of cDNA synthesis was performed from both the TCR alpha and TCR beta constant segments. Library amplification involved two PCR steps, and the second step added sample barcodes and sequencing adapters. Sequencing of libraries was performed on Illumina HiSeq 2500 (2x100 bp) or NovaSeq (2x150 bp). Processing in the source paper ran as follows. MIGEC was used to demultiplex reads and collapse the reads into UMI consensus sequences, and MiXCR was used for V(D)J alignment. Vaccine-responding clonotypes were defined with edgeR using replicate PBMC samples, requiring FDR below 0.01 and a log2 fold change above 5 up to day 15. CD4 or CD8 identity was assigned to each bulk clonotype according to whether the clonotype was present at higher abundance in the sequenced CD4 repertoire or the sequenced CD8 repertoire. Clonotypes enriched at least 10-fold in dextramer-positive versus dextramer-negative fractions were classed as NS4B-specific, and CD4-biased clonotypes were left out. TCRdb reworked the public reads: Q25 trimming with fastp, MiXCR clone assembly, productive beta chains retained. Every distinct CDR3 protein forms one entry, paired with its most common genes and DNA. TCRdb, not the original authors, processed these V and J calls. Here the sample has more than 75,000 distinct CDR3 sequences; about 8.8% occur a single time. The top ten clones comprise 15% to 20% of the sample.

The treatment or condition label corresponds to: live attenuated yellow fever vaccine strain. A standard Ficoll-Paque protocol was used to isolate PBMCs from peripheral blood. Epitope-specific CD8 T cells were sorted with a dextramer loaded with the yellow fever NS4B epitope peptide, and anti-CD3 and anti-CD8 staining was applied. RNA was extracted with TriZol from bulk PBMCs, CD4 and CD8 fractions, and dextramer-positive and dextramer-negative fractions. The research as a whole found: Because only two donors were included in the study, the extent to which the findings can be generalized is limited. Most clones expanded after primary vaccination were re-detected after the booster (almost 97% of CD4 and around 86% of CD8), suggesting broad memory maintenance. A small fraction of clonotypes appeared in both the CD4 and CD8 compartments, likely as a result of convergent recombination. The secondary T-cell response was found to be weaker but faster than the primary response, with a peak reached on day 5 rather than on day 15. Computational filtering was required because FACS-sorted repertoires could contain abundant contaminating clonotypes from the bulk population.

The rearranged chain carries TRBV5-1 and TRBJ1-1; the D gene identity is not certain. The sequence was collected from a man aged 18-30 years who received the YFV17D yellow fever vaccine. This material consisted of CD8+ T cells not binding an NS4B(214-222) dextramer, sorted from PBMCs, taken less than 18 days after the first yellow fever vaccination. The cell subset or site label of this sample denotes: NS4B epitope dextramer-negative CD8 T cells. The nucleotide sequence is TGCGCCAGCAGCTTGGCCTTGGGAGAGGAAAGCACTGAAGCTTTCTTT. It translates as CASSLALGEESTEAFF.